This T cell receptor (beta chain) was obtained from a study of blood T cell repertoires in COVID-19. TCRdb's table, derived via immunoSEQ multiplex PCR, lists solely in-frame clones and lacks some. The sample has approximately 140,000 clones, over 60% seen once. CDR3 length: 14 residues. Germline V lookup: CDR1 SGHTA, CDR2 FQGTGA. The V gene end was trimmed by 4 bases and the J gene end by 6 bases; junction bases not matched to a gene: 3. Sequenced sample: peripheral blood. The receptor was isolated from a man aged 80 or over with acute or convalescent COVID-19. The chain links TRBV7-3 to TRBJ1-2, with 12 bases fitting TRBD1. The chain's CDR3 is CASSSGTGGDGYTF. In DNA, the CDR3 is TGTGCCAGCAGCTCAGGGACAGGGGGCGATGGCTACACCTTC.